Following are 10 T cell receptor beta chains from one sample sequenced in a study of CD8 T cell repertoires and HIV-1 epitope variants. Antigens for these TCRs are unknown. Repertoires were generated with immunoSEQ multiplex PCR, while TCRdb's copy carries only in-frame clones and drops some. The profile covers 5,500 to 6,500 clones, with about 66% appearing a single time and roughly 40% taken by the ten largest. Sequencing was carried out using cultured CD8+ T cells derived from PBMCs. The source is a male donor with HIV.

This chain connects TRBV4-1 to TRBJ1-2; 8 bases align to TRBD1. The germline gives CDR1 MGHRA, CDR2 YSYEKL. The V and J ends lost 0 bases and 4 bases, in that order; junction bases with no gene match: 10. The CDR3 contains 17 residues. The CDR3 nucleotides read TGCGCCAGCAGCCAAGATCCGCAGGGGGCGCAAAGCTATGGCTACACCTTC. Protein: CASSQDPQGAQSYGYTF.

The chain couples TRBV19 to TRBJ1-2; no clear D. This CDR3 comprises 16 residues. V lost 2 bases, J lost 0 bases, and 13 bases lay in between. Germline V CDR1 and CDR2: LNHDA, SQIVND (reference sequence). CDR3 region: CASSIMSAGSNYGYTF. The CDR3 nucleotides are TGTGCCAGTAGTATAATGTCTGCAGGCTCTAACTATGGCTACACCTTC. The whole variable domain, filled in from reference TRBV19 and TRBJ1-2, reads DGGITQSPKYLFRKEGQNVTLSCEQNLNHDAMYWYRQDPGQGLRLIYYSQIVNDFQKGDIAEGYSVSREKKESFPLTVTSAQKNPTAFYLCASSIMSAGSNYGYTFGSGTRLTVV.

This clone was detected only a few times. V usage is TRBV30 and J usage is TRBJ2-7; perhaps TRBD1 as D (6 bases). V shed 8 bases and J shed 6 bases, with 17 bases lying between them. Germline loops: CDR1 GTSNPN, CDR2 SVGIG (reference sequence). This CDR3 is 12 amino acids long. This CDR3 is CAGDLTGSEQYF. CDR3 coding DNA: TGTGCCGGGGACCTCACAGGGTCCGAGCAGTACTTC.

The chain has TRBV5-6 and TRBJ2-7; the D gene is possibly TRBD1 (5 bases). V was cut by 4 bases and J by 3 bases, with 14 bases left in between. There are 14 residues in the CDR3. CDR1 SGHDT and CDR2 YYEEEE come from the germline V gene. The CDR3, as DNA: TGTGCCAGCAGCCCGTCCAGGGAACTCTACGAGCAGTACTTC. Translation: CASSPSRELYEQYF.

CDR3 protein: CASSYFWTGSGEKLFF. For the CDR3, the DNA is TGTGCCAGCAGTTACTTTTGGACGGGGTCCGGTGAAAAACTGTTTTTT. The chain couples TRBV6-5 to TRBJ1-4, with D unresolved. CDR3 size: 16 residues. Trimming stripped 1 base from V and 7 bases from J, with 16 bases between. CDR1 MNHEY and CDR2 SVGAGI come from the germline V gene.

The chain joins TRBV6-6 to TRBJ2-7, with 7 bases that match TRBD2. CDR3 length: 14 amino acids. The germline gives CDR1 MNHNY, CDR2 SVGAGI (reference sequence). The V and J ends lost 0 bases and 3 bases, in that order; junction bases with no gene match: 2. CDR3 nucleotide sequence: TGTGCCAGCAGTTACTCAGGGGAGGGCTACGAGCAGTACTTC. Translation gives CASSYSGEGYEQYF.

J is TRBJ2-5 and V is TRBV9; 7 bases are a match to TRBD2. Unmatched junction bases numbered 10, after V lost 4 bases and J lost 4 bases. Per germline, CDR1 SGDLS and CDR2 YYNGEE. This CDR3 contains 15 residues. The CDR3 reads CASSPRRESGETQYF. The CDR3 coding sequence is TGTGCCAGCAGCCCCAGGCGGGAGTCAGGAGAGACCCAGTACTTC.

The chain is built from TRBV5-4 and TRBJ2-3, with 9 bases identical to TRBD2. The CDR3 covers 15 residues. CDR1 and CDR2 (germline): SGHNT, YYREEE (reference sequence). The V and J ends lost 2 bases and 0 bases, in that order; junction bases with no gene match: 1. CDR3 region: CASSLAGGSTDTQYF. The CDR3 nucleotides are TGTGCCAGCAGCTTAGCGGGGGGTAGCACAGATACGCAGTATTTT.

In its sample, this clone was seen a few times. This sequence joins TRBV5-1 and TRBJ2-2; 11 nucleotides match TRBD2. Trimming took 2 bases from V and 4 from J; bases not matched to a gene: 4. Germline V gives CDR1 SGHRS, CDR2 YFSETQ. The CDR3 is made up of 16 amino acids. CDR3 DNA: TGCGCCAGCAGCTTAATAGCGGGAGGGTCCACCGGGGAGCTGTTTTTT. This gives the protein CASSLIAGGSTGELFF.

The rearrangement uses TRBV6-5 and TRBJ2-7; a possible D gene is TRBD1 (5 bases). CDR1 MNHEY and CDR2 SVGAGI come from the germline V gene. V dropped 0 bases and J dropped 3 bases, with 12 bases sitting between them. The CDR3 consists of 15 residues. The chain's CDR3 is CASSYSPGLDYEQYF. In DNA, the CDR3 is TGTGCCAGCAGTTACTCGCCAGGGTTAGACTACGAGCAGTACTTC.